The following is a T cell receptor (beta chain) sequence with its context. The use of a sample-barcoded 5' primer and a J-beta primer mix characterized a second PCR of roughly 7 to 11 cycles. A template-switch adaptor that had 12 random nucleotides put a tag on each cDNA molecule. CDR3-containing paired-end reads numbering at least 2.5 million came from each sample. TCRdb reprocessed the 5' RACE reads via MiXCR and lists one record per CDR3 protein. The sample contains 800,000 to 1,000,000 distinct CDR3 sequences, about 48% of which appear only once. These data are taken from a study of blood T cells in healthy people across ages. Trimming cost V 5 bases and J 0 bases; bases outside gene matches: 7. The CDR3 sequence is 17 residues long. The V gene's germline CDR1 is MNHEY and CDR2 SVGEGT. The donors, aged roughly 6 to 100, were healthy Caucasians from Russia. Researchers collected 7.5 to 10 milliliters of peripheral blood from every single donor.

This chain connects TRBV6-2 or TRBV6-3 to TRBJ2-6; 7 bases are a match to TRBD1. The sample taken for sequencing was blood. The TCR sequence derives from a man aged 30-40 years in good health. The CDR3 nucleotides read TGTGCCAGCAGTACGGGACAGACCAACTCTGGGGCCAACGTCCTGACTTTC. This translates into CASSTGQTNSGANVLTF.